The source of this T cell receptor (beta chain) is a study of Tregs in tolerant kidney transplant recipients (dated by TCRdb to the late 2010s). General notes on the study: The study applied TCRbeta sequencing to find donor-specific regulatory T cells before combined kidney and bone marrow transplantation and then followed those same cells after transplant. Broad study findings and their caveats: Biological reproducibility was not examined directly, but technical replication error appeared to be minimal. Donor-specific Treg expansion was found to exceed global Treg expansion in tolerant patients, suggesting antigen-driven rather than nonspecific expansion. For some patients the PCR primers changed over time, which made it impossible to compare the samples from those patients at the nucleotide level. Expanding Tregs with activated donor B cells appeared to identify the most biologically relevant and donor-specific TCRbeta repertoire. The study was limited by small patient numbers, and the findings need validation in larger populations and under other immunosuppression protocols.

For this clone: Its antigen has not been determined. No much larger clonotype is one base removed from it; base qualities were not supplied.

The junction shows trimming of 2 bases on V and 1 base on J, plus 10 bases between the germline ends. Looking up the germline V gene yields CDR1 SGDLS and CDR2 YYNGEE. The CDR3 runs 14 residues from the cysteine to the phenylalanine. CDR3 DNA is the only sequence kept; it has 42 bases, read in frame from the first base. Related donors were used in the transplants with nonmyeloablative bone marrow transplantation, and mixed chimerism was transient in the human trials. Unstimulated Tregs (CD4+CD25+CD127-), CD4+ non-Tregs (CD4+CD25-), CD4 and CD8 cells were FACS-sorted from thawed PBMCs. The patients were several recipients of combined kidney and bone marrow transplants from the ITN036ST trial, and samples were available only from these trial subjects. Healthy control blood was separated into PBMCs by Ficoll density gradient and cryopreserved, and patient PBMCs were collected both before and after transplant.

For TCRbeta CDR3 sequencing, genomic DNA was extracted from sorted cells using the QIAGEN DNeasy Blood and Tissue Kit. High-throughput TCRbeta CDR3 sequencing was carried out commercially through immunoSEQ, with PCR amplification with bias correction and internal controls included. As for the original processing: Unique productive TCRbeta sequences were defined by CDR3 nucleotide sequence when primers matched and otherwise by CDR3 amino acid sequence together with Vbeta and Jbeta genes. As a correction for sorting error, sequences shared between sorted populations at a frequency ratio of 2:1 or less were discarded, and the remaining shared sequences were assigned to the higher population. A sequence was defined as donor-reactive if the sequence was expanded at least 5-fold in CFSE-low cells compared with unstimulated cells and had a frequency of at least 0.01% in CFSE-low cells. Jensen-Shannon divergence calculated on the top 100 TCRbeta sequences ranked by frequency was used to measure repertoire divergence. When a sample had multiple sequencing runs, each run was corrected for sorting error separately and the runs were then pooled. TCRdb limited this immuneACCESS table to in-frame rearrangements with V and J called. A share of clones is missing; checked studies link under half to unresolved V genes, and the rest is unexplained. V, J and clone size reflect that table, while D and trimming were determined from the DNA. The sample records about 52,000 clones, approximately 90% of which are singletons. The ten largest clones represent around 15% of the sample.

The receptor's source is a human patient who received a combined kidney and bone marrow transplant. In patients who had a transplant, some T cells may come from the graft donor. The chain is made from TRBV9 and TRBJ2-7; the D gene is perhaps TRBD1, on 6 matching bases. This sample comprised CD8+ T cells from blood (PBMCs), obtained 24 months after the transplant. The CDR3 has the sequence CASSVGRGSYEQYF. The DNA sequence is given as TGTGCCAGCAGCGTTGGCAGGGGATCCTACGAGCAGTACTTC.